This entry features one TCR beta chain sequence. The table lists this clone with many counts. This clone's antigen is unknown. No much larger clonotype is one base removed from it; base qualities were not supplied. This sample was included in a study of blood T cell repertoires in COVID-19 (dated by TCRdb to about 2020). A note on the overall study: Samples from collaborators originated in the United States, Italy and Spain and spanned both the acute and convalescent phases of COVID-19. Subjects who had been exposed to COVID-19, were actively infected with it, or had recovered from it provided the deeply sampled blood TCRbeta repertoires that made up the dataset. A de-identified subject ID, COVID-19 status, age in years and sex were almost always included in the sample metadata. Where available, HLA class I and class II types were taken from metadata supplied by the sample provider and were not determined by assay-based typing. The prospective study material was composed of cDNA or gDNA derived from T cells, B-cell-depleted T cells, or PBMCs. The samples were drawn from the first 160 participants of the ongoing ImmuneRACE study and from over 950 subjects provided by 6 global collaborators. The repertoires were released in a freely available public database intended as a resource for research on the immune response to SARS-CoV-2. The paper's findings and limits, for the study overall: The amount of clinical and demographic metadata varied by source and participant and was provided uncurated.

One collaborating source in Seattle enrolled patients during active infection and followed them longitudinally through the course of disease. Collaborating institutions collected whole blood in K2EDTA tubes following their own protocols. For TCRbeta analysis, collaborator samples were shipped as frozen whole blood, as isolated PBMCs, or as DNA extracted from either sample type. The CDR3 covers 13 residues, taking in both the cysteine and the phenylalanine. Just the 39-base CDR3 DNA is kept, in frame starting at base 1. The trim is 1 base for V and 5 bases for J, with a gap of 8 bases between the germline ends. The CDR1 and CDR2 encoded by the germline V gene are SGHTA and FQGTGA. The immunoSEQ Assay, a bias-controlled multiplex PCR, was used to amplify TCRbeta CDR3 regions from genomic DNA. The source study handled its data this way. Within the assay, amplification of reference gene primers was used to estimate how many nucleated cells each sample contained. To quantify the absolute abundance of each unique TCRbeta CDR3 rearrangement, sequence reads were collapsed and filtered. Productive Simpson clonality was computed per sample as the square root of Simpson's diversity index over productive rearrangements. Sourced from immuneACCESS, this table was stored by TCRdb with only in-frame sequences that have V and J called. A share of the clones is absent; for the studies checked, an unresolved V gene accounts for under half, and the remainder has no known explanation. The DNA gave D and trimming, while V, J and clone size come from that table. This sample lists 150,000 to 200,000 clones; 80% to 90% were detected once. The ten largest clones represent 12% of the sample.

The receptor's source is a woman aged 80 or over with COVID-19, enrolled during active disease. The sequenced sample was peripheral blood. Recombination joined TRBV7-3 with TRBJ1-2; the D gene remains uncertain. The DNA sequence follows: TGTGCCAGCAGCTTAAGGTCGGGTTATGGCTACACCTTC. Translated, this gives CASSLRSGYGYTF.